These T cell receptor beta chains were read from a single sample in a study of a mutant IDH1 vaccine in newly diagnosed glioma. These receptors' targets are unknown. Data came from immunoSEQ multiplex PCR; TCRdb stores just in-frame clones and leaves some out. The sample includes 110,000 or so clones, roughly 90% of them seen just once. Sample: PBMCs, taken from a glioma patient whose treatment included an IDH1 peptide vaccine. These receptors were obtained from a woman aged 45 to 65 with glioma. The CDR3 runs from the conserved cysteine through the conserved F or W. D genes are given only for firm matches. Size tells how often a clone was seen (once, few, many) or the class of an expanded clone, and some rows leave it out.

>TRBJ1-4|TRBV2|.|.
TGTGCCAGCAGTGGAAATAATGAAAAACTGTTTTTT
CASSGNNEKLFF
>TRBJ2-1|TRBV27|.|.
TGTGCCAGCAGGTTTAGGGCCTCTAGGGATGAGCAGTTCTTC
CASRFRASRDEQFF
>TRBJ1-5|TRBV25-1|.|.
TGTGCCAGCAGTGAGGATGGCAATCAGCCCCAGCATTTT
CASSEDGNQPQHF
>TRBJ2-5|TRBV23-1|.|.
TGCGCCAGCAGTCACGCCTCCTCGGGGGCAGAACAAGAGACCCAGTACTTC
CASSHASSGAEQETQYF
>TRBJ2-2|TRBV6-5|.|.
TGTGCCAGCCACCTAAGTGGCCTATGGGGCGGGGAGCTGTTTTTT
CASHLSGLWGGELFF
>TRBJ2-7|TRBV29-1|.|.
TGCAGCGTTGCGTCCCCAGGGACCTACGAGCAGTACTTC
CSVASPGTYEQYF
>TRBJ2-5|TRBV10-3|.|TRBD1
TGTGCCATCAGTGAGTCCGTGACAGGGGCTCAAAGGGAGACCCAGTACTTC
CAISESVTGAQRETQYF
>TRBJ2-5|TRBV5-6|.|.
TGTGCCAGCAGCTTGTTTGACCCGCTAGCGAGAGAGACCCAGTACTTC
CASSLFDPLARETQYF
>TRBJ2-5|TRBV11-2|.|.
TGTGCCAGCAGCTCCCCGCGGGTTCGGGAGACCCAGTACTTC
CASSSPRVRETQYF
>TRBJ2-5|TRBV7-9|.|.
TGTGCCAGCAGCCGAGGGGCGGAGACCCAGTACTTC
CASSRGAETQYF
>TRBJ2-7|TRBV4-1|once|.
TGCGCCAGCAGCTTTCGGACCAGCAGGAGCGAGCAGTACTTC
CASSFRTSRSEQYF
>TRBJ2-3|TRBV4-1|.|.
TGCGCCAGCAGCCAAGCCCAGGGGGGGCTTTGGGCAGATACGCAGTATTTT
CASSQAQGGLWADTQYF
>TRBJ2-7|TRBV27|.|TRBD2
TGTGCCAGCAGCCTCGGGGGGACCTCCTACGAGCAGTACTTC
CASSLGGTSYEQYF
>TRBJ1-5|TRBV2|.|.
TGTGCCAGCCAGGAAGGAGGGAGATATAGCAATCAGCCCCAGCATTTT
CASQEGGRYSNQPQHF
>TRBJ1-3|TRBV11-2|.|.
TGTGCCAGCAGCTTCCGGACACCGGTCTCTGGAAACACCATATATTTT
CASSFRTPVSGNTIYF
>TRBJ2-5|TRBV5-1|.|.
TGCGCCAGCAGCTTGGTACGGCAACAAGAGACCCAGTACTTC
CASSLVRQQETQYF
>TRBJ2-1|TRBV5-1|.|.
TGCGCCAGCAGCTTGACCGGGCTTGGTGAGCAGTTCTTC
CASSLTGLGEQFF
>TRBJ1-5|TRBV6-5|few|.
TGTGCCAGCAGACCCATCCGAGATCAGCCCCAGCATTTT
CASRPIRDQPQHF
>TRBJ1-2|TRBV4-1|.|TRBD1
TGCGCCAGCAAAGAGACAGGGGGCGTAAAGTATGGCTACACCTTC
CASKETGGVKYGYTF
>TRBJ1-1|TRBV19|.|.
TGTGCCAGTAACGATACCTCCTTGGACAGCTTCAACACTGAAGCTTTCTTT
CASNDTSLDSFNTEAFF
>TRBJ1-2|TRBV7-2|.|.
TGTGCCAGCAGCTCTCGACAGGCAAACTATGGCTACACCTTC
CASSSRQANYGYTF
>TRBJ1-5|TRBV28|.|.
TGTGCCAGCAACGATAGATTTAATCAGCCCCAGCATTTT
CASNDRFNQPQHF
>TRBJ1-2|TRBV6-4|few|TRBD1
TGTGCCAGCAGTGACAGGGACAGAGCTAACTATGGCTACACCTTC
CASSDRDRANYGYTF
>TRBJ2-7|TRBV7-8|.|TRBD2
TGTGCCAGCAGCTTACGGGCGGGAGGTTCTTCCTACGAGCAGTACTTC
CASSLRAGGSSYEQYF
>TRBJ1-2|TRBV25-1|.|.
TGTGCCAGCAGTGACGGTAACTATGGCTACACCTTC
CASSDGNYGYTF
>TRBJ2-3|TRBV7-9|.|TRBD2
TGTGCCAGCAGCCCATCGGGGGGGGCCCGCAGCACAGATACGCAGTATTTT
CASSPSGGARSTDTQYF
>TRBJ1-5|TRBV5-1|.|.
TGCGCCAGCAGCTTGGATGGGGAAGATCAGCCCCAGCATTTT
CASSLDGEDQPQHF
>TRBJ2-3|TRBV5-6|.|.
TGTGCCAGCAGGACCGCCGTCACAGATACGCAGTATTTT
CASRTAVTDTQYF
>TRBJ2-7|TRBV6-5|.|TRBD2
TGTGCCAGCAGGGGGAGCGGGAGGATGAACGAGCAGTACTTC
CASRGSGRMNEQYF
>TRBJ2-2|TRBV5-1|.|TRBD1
TGCGCCAGCAGCGCGCACCAGGGGGCGGACACCGGGGAGCTGTTTTTT
CASSAHQGADTGELFF
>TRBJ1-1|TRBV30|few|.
TGTGCCAGGAACGAAGGAGGGGGCACTGAAGCTTTCTTT
CARNEGGGTEAFF
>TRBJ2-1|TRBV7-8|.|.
TGTGCCAGCAGCTTAGGGATCAGGGTAAGCTCCTACAATGAGCAGTTCTTC
CASSLGIRVSSYNEQFF
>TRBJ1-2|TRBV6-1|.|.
TGTGCCAGCAGTGAAGGAAGGAAGGGTAGTGGCTACACCTTC
CASSEGRKGSGYTF
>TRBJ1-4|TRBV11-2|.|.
TGTGCCAGCGGCAGGGATGCTAATGAAAAACTGTTTTTT
CASGRDANEKLFF
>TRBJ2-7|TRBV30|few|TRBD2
TGTGCCTGGGCTAGCGGGATATTATCCGAGCAGTACTTC
CAWASGILSEQYF
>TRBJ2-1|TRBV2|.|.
TGTGCCAGCACCCAGCGTCAGGCGGGTGAGCAGTTCTTC
CASTQRQAGEQFF
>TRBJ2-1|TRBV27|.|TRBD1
TGTGCCAGCAGTTCACCACAGGGGGGAACCTACAATGAGCAGTTCTTC
CASSSPQGGTYNEQFF
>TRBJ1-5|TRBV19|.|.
TGTGCCAGTAGTATAGGGTCCGGGATCAGAAATCAGCCCCAGCATTTT
CASSIGSGIRNQPQHF
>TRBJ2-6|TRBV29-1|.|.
TGCAGCGTTGATCGGGAAGCTGGGGCCAACGTCCTGACTTTC
CSVDREAGANVLTF
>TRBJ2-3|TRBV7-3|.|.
TGTGCCAGCAGCTCAAACAGGTTTTCAGATACGCAGTATTTT
CASSSNRFSDTQYF
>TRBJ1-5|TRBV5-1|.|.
TGCGCCAGCAGCCCAGGGTCCGGCAATCAGCCCCAGCATTTT
CASSPGSGNQPQHF
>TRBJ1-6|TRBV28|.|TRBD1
TGTGCCAGCTCCTTACCCCATGGACAGGTTAATTCACCCCTCCACTTT
CASSLPHGQVNSPLHF
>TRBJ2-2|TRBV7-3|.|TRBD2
TGTGCCAGCAGCTTAGGCGGACTAGCTTTAAGCGGGGAGCTGTTTTTT
CASSLGGLALSGELFF
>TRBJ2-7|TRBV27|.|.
TGTGCCAGCAGCCCGCGAGTCCCAACTATCTACGAGCAGTACTTC
CASSPRVPTIYEQYF
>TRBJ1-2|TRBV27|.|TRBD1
TGTGCCAGCAGTTTGGACGAGACAGGGGTTGGCTACACCTTC
CASSLDETGVGYTF
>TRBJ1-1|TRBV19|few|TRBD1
TGTGCCAGTACTGGGGGACAGGGTCAGTACTTTATCACTGAAGCTTTCTTT
CASTGGQGQYFITEAFF
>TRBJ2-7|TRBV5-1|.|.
TGCGCCAGCAGCTTGGCCACAGGGATCTCCTACGAGCAGTACTTC
CASSLATGISYEQYF
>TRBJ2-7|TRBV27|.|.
TGTGCCAGCAGCCAGATGCCAGTTTCCTACGAGCAGTACTTC
CASSQMPVSYEQYF
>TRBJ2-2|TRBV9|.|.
TGTGCCAGCTCGCCGGGGAAGAACACCGGGGAGCTGTTTTTT
CASSPGKNTGELFF
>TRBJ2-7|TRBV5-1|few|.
TGCGCCAGCAGCAGGGACATTAAGTACTTC
CASSRDIKYF
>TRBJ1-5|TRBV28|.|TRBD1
TGTGCCAGCAGACTTACACAGGGGAGCAATCAGCCCCAGCATTTT
CASRLTQGSNQPQHF
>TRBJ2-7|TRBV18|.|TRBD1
TGTGCCAGCTCTCAGGACAGGGTTGGCGCCTACGAGCAGTACTTC
CASSQDRVGAYEQYF
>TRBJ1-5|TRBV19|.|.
TGTGCCAGTACTCTGAACGGGGGGCATCAGCCCCAGCATTTT
CASTLNGGHQPQHF
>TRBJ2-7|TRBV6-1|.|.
TGTGCCACCAGGGGCATCTCTTCCTACGAGCAGTACTTC
CATRGISSYEQYF
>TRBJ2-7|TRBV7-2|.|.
TGTGCCAGCAGCTTAATGGCGAGGGACGAGCAGTACTTC
CASSLMARDEQYF
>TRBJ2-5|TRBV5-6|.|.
TGTGCCAGCAGCTTGAAGGTATATTTCCAAGAGACCCAGTACTTC
CASSLKVYFQETQYF
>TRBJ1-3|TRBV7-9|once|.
TGTGCCAGCAGCTTAGCGGGGGGAAACACCATATATTTT
CASSLAGGNTIYF